Listed below are T cell receptor beta chains from one sample, sequenced in a study of STAT5B mutations in CD4+ large granular lymphocyte leukemia. TCRdb keeps only in-frame clones here, not all; method: immunoSEQ multiplex PCR. This sample has roughly 34,000 clones, with around 80% found just once. The sequencing sample was made of CD4+ T cells from blood buffy coats. These receptor sequences come from a human donor in good health. The CDR3 runs from the conserved cysteine through the conserved F or W.

>TRBV9
CASSTGPTDTQYF
>TRBV5-4
CASSLLGTKNIQYF
>TRBV5-1
CASSGTLAHEQYF
>TRBV10-3
CAIGPGQGSYEQYF
>TRBV7-9
CASSLGANSPLHF
>TRBV5-1
CASSSGLQETQYF
>TRBV5-1
CASSFAGQPNQPQHF
>TRBV11-3
CASSRQGSSYNEQFF
>TRBV18
CASSPSFSSTDTQYF
>TRBV14
CASSSYSVNEQFF
>TRBV18
CASSEGANTGELFF
>TRBV19
CASRRQSRNEKLFF
>TRBV29-1
CSVEGTKNTGELFF
>TRBV18
CASSPIPGGNTIYF
>TRBV12-5
CASGLDARRGHEQFF
>TRBV21-1
CASSKRGLAGRAYNEQFF
>TRBV7-9
CASSLTSGLAGNTIYF
>TRBV2
CASRRLAGTFTDTQYF
>TRBV5-1
CASSFGSSSGNTIYF
>TRBV12-5
CASGLVRRVGKSYGYTF
>TRBV5-1
CASSVGGGGYEQFF
>TRBV18
CASSPEGTGGNYGYTF
>TRBV5-1
CASSLPQDEQYF
>TRBV4-1
CASSPGGLAGGLKVNEQYF
>TRBV5-1
CASSARELNTEAFF
>TRBV18
CASSLGAGPTNQPQHF
>TRBV5-4
CASSLAAGGGYTF
>TRBV2
CASSDGGTGNTIYF
>TRBV29-1
CSVGWGGNQPQHF
>TRBV5-1
CASSLGLGQETQYF
>TRBV7-2
CASSFSGSGETQYF
>TRBV27
CASSFRPDTSSYEQYF
>TRBV6-6
CASRRRDQPQHF
>TRBV5-1
CASSPPADTQYF
>TRBV5-1
CASSLSHGDTEAFF